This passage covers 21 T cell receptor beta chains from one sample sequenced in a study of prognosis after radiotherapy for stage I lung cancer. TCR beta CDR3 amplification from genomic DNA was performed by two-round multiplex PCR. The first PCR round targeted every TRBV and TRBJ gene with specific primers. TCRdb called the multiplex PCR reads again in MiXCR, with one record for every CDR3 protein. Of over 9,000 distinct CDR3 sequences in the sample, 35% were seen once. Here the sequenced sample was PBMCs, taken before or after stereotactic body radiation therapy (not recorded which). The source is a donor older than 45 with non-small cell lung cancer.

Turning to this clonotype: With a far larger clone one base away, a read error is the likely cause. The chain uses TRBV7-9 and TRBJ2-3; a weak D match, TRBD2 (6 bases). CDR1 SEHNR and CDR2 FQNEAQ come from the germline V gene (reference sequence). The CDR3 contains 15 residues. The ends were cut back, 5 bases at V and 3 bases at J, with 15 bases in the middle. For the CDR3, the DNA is TGTGCCAGCAGCCTCCGTAGCGGATTAACAGATACGCAGTATTTT. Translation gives CASSLRSGLTDTQYF.

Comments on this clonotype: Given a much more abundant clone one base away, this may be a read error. The CDR3 DNA follows: TGTGCCAGCAACGACGGGGGAAACACTGAAGCTTTCTTT. It yields the protein CASNDGGNTEAFF. The chain uses TRBV12-3 or TRBV12-4 and TRBJ1-1; a weak D match, TRBD1 (5 bases). V lost 7 bases and J lost 2, with 11 bases in between. This CDR3 comprises 13 residues.

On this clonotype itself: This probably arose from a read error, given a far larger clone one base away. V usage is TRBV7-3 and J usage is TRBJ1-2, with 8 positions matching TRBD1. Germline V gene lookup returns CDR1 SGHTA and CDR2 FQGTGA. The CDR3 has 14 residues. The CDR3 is CASSPDRVRDGNTF. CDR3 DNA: TGTGCCAGCAGCCCGGACAGGGTTCGGGATGGCAACACCTTC.

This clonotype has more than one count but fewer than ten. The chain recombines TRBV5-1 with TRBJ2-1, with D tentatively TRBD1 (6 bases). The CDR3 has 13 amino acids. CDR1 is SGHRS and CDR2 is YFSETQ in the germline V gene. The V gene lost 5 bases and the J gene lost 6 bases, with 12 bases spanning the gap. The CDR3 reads CASSPQGGNEQFF. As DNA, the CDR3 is TGCGCCAGCAGTCCACAGGGCGGCAATGAGCAGTTCTTC.

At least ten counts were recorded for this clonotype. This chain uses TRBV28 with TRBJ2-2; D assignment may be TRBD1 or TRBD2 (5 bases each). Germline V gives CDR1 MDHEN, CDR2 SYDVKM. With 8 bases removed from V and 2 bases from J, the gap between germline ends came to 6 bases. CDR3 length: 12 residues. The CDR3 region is CASGGNTGELFF. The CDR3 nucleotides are TGTGCCAGCGGGGGAAACACCGGGGAGCTGTTTTTT.

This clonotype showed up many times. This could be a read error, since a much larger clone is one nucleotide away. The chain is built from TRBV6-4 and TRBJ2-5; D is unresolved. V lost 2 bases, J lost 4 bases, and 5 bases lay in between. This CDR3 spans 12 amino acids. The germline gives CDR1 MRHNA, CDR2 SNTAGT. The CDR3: CASSDRRETQYF. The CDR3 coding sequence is TGTGCCAGCAGTGACCGGCGAGAGACCCAGTACTTC.

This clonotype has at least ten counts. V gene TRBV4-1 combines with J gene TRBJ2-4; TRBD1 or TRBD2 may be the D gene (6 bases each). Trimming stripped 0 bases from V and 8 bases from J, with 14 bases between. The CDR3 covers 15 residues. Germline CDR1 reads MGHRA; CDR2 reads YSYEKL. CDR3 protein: CASSQDRGTRDIQYF. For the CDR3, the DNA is TGCGCCAGCAGCCAAGACCGGGGGACACGAGACATTCAGTACTTC.

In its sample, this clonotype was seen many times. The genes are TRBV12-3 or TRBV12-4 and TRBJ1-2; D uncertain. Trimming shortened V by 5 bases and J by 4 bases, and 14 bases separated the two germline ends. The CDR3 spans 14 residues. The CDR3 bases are TGTGCCAGCAGTCTGGACGGGCCGCGCTATGGCTACACCTTC. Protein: CASSLDGPRYGYTF.

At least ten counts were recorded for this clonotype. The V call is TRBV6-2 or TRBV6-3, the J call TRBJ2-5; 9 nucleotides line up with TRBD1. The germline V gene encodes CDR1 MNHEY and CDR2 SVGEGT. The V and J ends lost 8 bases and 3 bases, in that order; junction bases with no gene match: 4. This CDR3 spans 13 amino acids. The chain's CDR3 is CASLDRGKETQYF. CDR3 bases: TGTGCCAGCCTGGACAGGGGCAAAGAGACCCAGTACTTC.

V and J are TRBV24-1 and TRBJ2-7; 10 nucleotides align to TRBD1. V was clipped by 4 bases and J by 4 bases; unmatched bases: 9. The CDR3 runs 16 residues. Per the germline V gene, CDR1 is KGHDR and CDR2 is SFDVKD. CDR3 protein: CATSDPPDRGSYEQYF. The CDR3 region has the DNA TGTGCCACCAGTGACCCCCCGGACAGGGGGTCGTACGAGCAGTACTTC.

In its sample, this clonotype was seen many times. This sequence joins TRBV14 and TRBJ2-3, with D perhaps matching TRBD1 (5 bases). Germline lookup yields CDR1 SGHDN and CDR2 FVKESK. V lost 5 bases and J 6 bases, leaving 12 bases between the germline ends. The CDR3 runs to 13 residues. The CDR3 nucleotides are TGTGCCAGCAGCTCCTACAGGTCGGATACGCAGTATTTT. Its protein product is CASSSYRSDTQYF.

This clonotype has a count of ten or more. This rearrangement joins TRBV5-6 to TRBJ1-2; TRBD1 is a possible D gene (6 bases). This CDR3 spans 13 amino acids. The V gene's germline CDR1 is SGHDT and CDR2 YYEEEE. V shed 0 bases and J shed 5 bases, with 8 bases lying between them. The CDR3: CASSLGTAYGYTF. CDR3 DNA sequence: TGTGCCAGCAGCTTGGGGACAGCATATGGCTACACCTTC.

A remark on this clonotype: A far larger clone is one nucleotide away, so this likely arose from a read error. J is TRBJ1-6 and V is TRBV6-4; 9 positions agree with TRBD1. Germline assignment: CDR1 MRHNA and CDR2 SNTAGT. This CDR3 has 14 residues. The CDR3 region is CVSSYRTGETPLHF. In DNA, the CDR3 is TGTGTCAGCAGTTACCGGACAGGGGAAACACCCCTCCACTTT.

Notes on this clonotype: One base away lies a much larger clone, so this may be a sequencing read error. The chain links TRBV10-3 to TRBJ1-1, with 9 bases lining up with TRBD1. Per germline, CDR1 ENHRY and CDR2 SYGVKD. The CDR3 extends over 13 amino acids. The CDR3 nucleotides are TGTGCCATCAGAACAGGGGGCGACACTGAAGCTTACTTT. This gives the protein CAIRTGGDTEAYF.

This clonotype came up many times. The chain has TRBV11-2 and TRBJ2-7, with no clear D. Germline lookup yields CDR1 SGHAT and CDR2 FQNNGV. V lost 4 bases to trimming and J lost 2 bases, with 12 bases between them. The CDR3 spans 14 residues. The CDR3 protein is CASSSSGYPYEQYF. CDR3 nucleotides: TGTGCCAGCAGCTCTTCCGGTTACCCCTACGAGCAGTACTTC.

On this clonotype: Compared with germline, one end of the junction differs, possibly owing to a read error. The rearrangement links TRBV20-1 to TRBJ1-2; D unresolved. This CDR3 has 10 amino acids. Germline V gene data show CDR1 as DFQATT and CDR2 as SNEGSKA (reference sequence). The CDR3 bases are TGCAGCGCTAGAGATTATGTCTACACCTTC. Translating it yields CSARDYVYTF.

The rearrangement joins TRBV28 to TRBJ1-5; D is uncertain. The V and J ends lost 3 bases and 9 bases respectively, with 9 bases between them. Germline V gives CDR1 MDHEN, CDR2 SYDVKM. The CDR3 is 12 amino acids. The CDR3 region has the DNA TGTGCCAGCAGTTTGGGGAACCGGCCCCAGCATTTT. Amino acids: CASSLGNRPQHF.

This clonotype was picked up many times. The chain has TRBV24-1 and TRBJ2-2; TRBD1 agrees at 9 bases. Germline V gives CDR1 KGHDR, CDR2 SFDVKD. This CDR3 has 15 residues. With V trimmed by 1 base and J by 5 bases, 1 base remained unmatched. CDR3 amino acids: CATSDLGQGTGELFF. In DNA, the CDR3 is TGTGCCACCAGTGATTTAGGACAGGGGACCGGGGAGCTGTTTTTT.

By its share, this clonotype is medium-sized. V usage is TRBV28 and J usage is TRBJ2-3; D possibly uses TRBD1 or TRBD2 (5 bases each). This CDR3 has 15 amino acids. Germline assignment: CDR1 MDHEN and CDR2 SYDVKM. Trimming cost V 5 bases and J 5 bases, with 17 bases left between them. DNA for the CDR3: TGTGCCAGCAGTACAGGCGAGGGTGCACGAGATACGCAGTATTTT. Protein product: CASSTGEGARDTQYF.

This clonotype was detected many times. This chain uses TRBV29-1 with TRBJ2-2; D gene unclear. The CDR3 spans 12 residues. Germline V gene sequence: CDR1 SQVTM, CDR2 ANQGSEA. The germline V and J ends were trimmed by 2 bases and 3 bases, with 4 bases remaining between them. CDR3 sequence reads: CSVEKDTGELFF. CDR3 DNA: TGCAGCGTTGAAAAGGACACCGGGGAGCTGTTTTTT.

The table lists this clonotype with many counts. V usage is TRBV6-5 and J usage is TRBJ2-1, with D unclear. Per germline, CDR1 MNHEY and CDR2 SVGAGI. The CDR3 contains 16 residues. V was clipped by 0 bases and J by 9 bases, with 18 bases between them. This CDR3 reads CASSYSSPLSGSEQFF. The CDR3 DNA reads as TGTGCCAGCAGTTACTCCAGTCCCCTCTCGGGCAGTGAGCAGTTCTTC.